The rows below give T cell receptor beta chains drawn from one sample of a study of regulatory T cells in long-lasting Graves disease. TCRdb fed the multiplex PCR reads into MiXCR, producing one record per CDR3 protein. Altogether 450,000 to 500,000 distinct CDR3 sequences are present, 15% to 20% being singletons, with the ten largest covering 12%. In addition, the sample was reused for a study of T cells in Graves' hyperthyroidism and ophthalmopathy.

This material consisted of peripheral blood mononuclear cells (PBMCs), taken at new diagnosis, from a patient treated with antithyroid drugs. These receptors all stem from a man aged 35-49 years with Graves disease. CDR3s leave out the opening cysteine and the closing phenylalanine or tryptophan.

>15|TRBJ2-1|TRBV14
ASSPAVLAGANNEQF
>10|TRBJ2-7|TRBV20-1
SARTGKDEQY
>12|TRBJ2-2|TRBV20-1
SARPSRVAGELF
>14|TRBJ1-4|TRBV12-3/TRBV12-4
ASSPAPGTGSEKLF
>13|TRBJ2-5|TRBV20-1
SASALGDYQETQY
>10|TRBJ2-7|TRBV18
ASSAISYEQY
>12|TRBJ1-1|TRBV5-5
ASSPALGEIEAF
>12|TRBJ2-7|TRBV20-1
SARGGGGSYEQY
>13|TRBJ2-1|TRBV30
AGRDRTRSYNEQF
>13|TRBJ1-2|TRBV19
ASSMTGTGGDGYT
>13|TRBJ2-3|TRBV20-1
SASRGSSGTDTQY
>11|TRBJ2-1|TRBV2
ASSEKAYNEQF
>14|TRBJ2-6|TRBV7-8
ASSRLGVSGANVLT
>12|TRBJ1-2|TRBV7-9
ASSHGQGSYGYT
>11|TRBJ1-1|TRBV2
ASSERGNTETF
>14|TRBJ1-6|TRBV27
ASSRDPSSYNSPLH
>13|TRBJ1-3|TRBV6-5
ASSYTGALGGPIY
>13|TRBJ2-1|TRBV10-3
AIGESTVTNNEQF
>12|TRBJ2-1|TRBV7-3
ASSLMGGDNEQF
>12|TRBJ2-7|TRBV6-2/TRBV6-3
ASSFSRDIYEQY
>11|NA|TRBV6-2/TRBV6-3
ASSSRAGEEQF
>13|TRBJ2-7|TRBV3-1
ASSLRDPSSYEQY
>11|TRBJ1-1|TRBV20-1
SSRQGDFGEAF
>12|TRBJ2-2|TRBV24-1
ATSATRTTGELF
>10|TRBJ2-1|TRBV9
ASSVVANEQF
>15|TRBJ1-1|TRBV7-9
ASSLADRGHVNTEAF
>12|TRBJ2-3|TRBV2
ASRLDSRTDTQY
>11|TRBJ2-2|TRBV20-1
SASSAVSGELF
>11|TRBJ2-2|TRBV7-3
ASSPVGTGELF
>15|TRBJ2-2|TRBV10-3
AISESAGVRNTRELF
>13|TRBJ2-5|TRBV12-3/TRBV12-4
ASSARGGSRGAQY
>11|TRBJ1-1|TRBV2
ASKGSWGTEAF
>14|TRBJ2-1|TRBV7-2
ASSLRGTSGSNEQF
>12|TRBJ2-1|TRBV20-1
SARWGKSYNEQF
>14|TRBJ1-6|TRBV5-4
ASSSTLGQGNSPLH
>10|TRBJ1-6|TRBV5-4
ASSLLNSPLH
>14|TRBJ2-3|TRBV27
ASSSWTGVSTDTQY
>13|TRBJ2-1|TRBV18
ASSPVQTSYNEQF
>17|TRBJ2-2|TRBV5-1
ASSQTGLLSGRNTGELF
>10|TRBJ2-7|TRBV20-1
SAPGVGDEQY
>10|TRBJ2-7|TRBV2
ASSETPHEQY
>9|TRBJ2-3|TRBV5-1
ASSLKDTQY
>11|TRBJ1-6|TRBV11-2
ASSLVAGVALH
>10|TRBJ1-5|TRBV6-1
ASGYGNQPQH
>13|TRBJ1-3|TRBV5-1
ASSLEMPSGNTIY
>10|TRBJ2-1|TRBV7-9
ASSSDSHEQF
>10|TRBJ2-7|TRBV11-2
ASSIHAYEQY
>17|TRBJ2-2|TRBV28
VSSPPGLAGGPNTGELF
>12|TRBJ2-2|TRBV14
ASRTGKNTGELF
>13|TRBJ2-5|TRBV24-1
ATSDFPLRDRVGY
>11|TRBJ2-2|TRBV12-3/TRBV12-4
ASSLGTTGELF
>13|TRBJ2-1|TRBV20-1
SASARAAGGGEQF